These T cell receptor beta chains were read from a single sample in a study of somatic mutations in cytotoxic T cells in rheumatoid arthritis. TCRdb's copy holds only in-frame clones and misses some; the assay was immunoSEQ multiplex PCR. The sample includes about 25,000 clones, around 74% of them seen just once. Sequencing was done on a sample of CD8+ T cells sorted from blood. These receptors came from a woman under 30 in good health. The CDR3 runs from the conserved cysteine through the conserved F or W. A D gene is named only where the DNA matches it firmly. For some rows the clone size is stated as once, few or many, or as a class when expanded; others skip it.

clone_size j_call d_call v_call cdr3_aa cdr3_nt
few TRBJ1-1 . TRBV7-9 CASSPRGVGEAFF TGTGCCAGCAGCCCCCGGGGGGTCGGTGAAGCTTTCTTT
. TRBJ2-3 . TRBV27 CASTPADPVHTDTQYF TGTGCCAGCACCCCGGCGGACCCGGTCCACACAGATACGCAGTATTTT
few TRBJ2-1 . TRBV2 CATQDGSSYNEQFF TGTGCCACCCAGGACGGAAGCTCCTACAATGAGCAGTTCTTC
. TRBJ2-2 . TRBV2 CASSALGELFF TGTGCCAGCAGTGCCCTCGGGGAGCTGTTTTTT
. TRBJ2-3 . TRBV5-3 CARSPPKGDTQYF TGTGCCAGAAGCCCCCCGAAGGGGGATACGCAGTATTTT
. TRBJ2-3 TRBD1 TRBV9 CASSVRQGGFADTQYF TGTGCCAGCAGCGTACGACAGGGGGGTTTTGCAGATACGCAGTATTTT
. TRBJ1-5 . TRBV15 CATSRDRGINQPQHF TGTGCCACCAGCAGAGATCGGGGTATCAATCAGCCCCAGCATTTT
. TRBJ2-2 . TRBV7-9 CASSTSRQNTGELFF TGTGCCAGCAGCACTTCTAGGCAGAACACCGGGGAGCTGTTTTTT
. TRBJ2-5 . TRBV28 CASSLPPALETQYF TGTGCCAGCAGTCTCCCACCAGCGCTGGAGACCCAGTACTTC
. TRBJ2-5 TRBD1 TRBV27 CASSWRQGSETQYF TGTGCCAGCAGTTGGAGACAGGGGTCAGAGACCCAGTACTTC
. TRBJ2-2 . TRBV27 CASTSFGATTGELFF TGTGCCAGCACCAGTTTTGGGGCTACCACCGGGGAGCTGTTTTTT
. TRBJ2-1 . TRBV19 CASSIGGYGSYNEQFF TGTGCCAGTAGTATAGGAGGGTACGGCTCCTACAATGAGCAGTTCTTC
. TRBJ1-4 . TRBV9 CASSAPQTGDEKLFF TGTGCCAGCAGCGCCCCCCAGACAGGAGATGAAAAACTGTTTTTT
. TRBJ2-1 . TRBV7-2 CASSLYSSVGSEQFF TGTGCCAGCAGCTTATACTCTAGTGTTGGGTCTGAGCAGTTCTTC
few TRBJ2-7 . TRBV19 CASSIAAAYEQYF TGTGCCAGTAGTATTGCGGCAGCCTACGAGCAGTACTTC
. TRBJ1-1 . TRBV29-1 CSVEVGSEAFF TGCAGCGTTGAAGTAGGGTCTGAAGCTTTCTTT
. TRBJ1-3 . TRBV7-2 CASSLQRTLNTIYF TGTGCCAGCAGCTTACAGAGGACACTCAACACCATATATTTT
. TRBJ1-4 . TRBV7-9 CASSPPGMGNEKLFF TGTGCCAGCAGCCCCCCGGGCATGGGGAATGAAAAACTGTTTTTT
. TRBJ2-3 . TRBV28 CASSLRSTDTQYF TGTGCCAGCAGTTTAAGGAGCACAGATACGCAGTATTTT
. TRBJ1-3 . TRBV28 CDRAFSGNTIYF TGTGACCGGGCGTTCTCTGGAAACACCATATATTTT
. TRBJ1-3 TRBD1 TRBV5-1 CASSPGQGAGNTIYF TGCGCCAGCAGCCCGGGACAGGGGGCTGGAAACACCATATATTTT
. TRBJ2-5 . TRBV5-4 CASRAGTEETQYF TGTGCCAGCAGGGCCGGGACTGAAGAGACCCAGTACTTC
. TRBJ2-3 TRBD2 TRBV7-9 CASSIPSGSVDTQYF TGTGCCAGCAGCATACCTAGCGGGAGTGTAGATACGCAGTATTTT
. TRBJ2-5 TRBD2 TRBV5-6 CASSPQREGRWEETQYF TGTGCCAGCAGCCCCCAGCGGGAGGGGAGGTGGGAAGAGACCCAGTACTTC
. TRBJ1-2 . TRBV28 CASSAIRVDYGYTF TGTGCCAGCAGTGCCATCAGGGTCGACTATGGCTACACCTTC
. TRBJ2-1 TRBD1 TRBV30 CAWSPGTGRYGNEQFF TGTGCCTGGAGTCCCGGGACAGGGAGGTACGGCAATGAGCAGTTCTTC
. TRBJ2-5 TRBD2 TRBV28 CASSSGREGQETQYF TGTGCCAGCAGTTCTGGGCGGGAGGGACAAGAGACCCAGTACTTC
. TRBJ2-7 . TRBV28 CASKGQLIERGTYEQYF TGTGCCAGCAAGGGACAGCTAATCGAGCGGGGGACCTACGAGCAGTACTTC
. TRBJ1-5 TRBD1 TRBV15 CATGDRVLQPQHF TGTGCCACTGGAGACAGGGTGCTTCAGCCCCAGCATTTT